This T cell receptor (beta chain) is from a study of blood T cell repertoires in COVID-19. The wider study: Sites in the United States, Italy and Spain provided acute and convalescent COVID-19 samples. PBMCs, B-cell-depleted T cells, or T cells provided the cDNA or gDNA that made up the material.

V lost 0 bases, J lost 7 bases, and 9 bases lay in between. The CDR3 is 13 residues long. CDR1 and CDR2 (germline): SGHNT, YENEEA. Methods used by the authors: Nucleated cell number was recorded as an estimate derived from reference gene primer amplification. Sequencing used immunoSEQ multiplex PCR; TCRdb keeps in-frame clones, though not all of them. Clone size and V and J calls were adopted from that table, with D and trimming inferred from the DNA. Counted here are roughly 120,000 clones, 70% to 85% occurring once; the ten biggest clones make up approximately 7.6%. What was sequenced was peripheral blood. The clonotype originates from a man between 65 and 85 years old with active or convalescent COVID-19. The rearrangement links TRBV11-3 to TRBJ1-2, with D unresolved. Here the CDR3 reads CASSLERRGGYTF. As DNA, the CDR3 is TGTGCCAGCAGCTTAGAGAGGCGCGGTGGCTACACCTTC.